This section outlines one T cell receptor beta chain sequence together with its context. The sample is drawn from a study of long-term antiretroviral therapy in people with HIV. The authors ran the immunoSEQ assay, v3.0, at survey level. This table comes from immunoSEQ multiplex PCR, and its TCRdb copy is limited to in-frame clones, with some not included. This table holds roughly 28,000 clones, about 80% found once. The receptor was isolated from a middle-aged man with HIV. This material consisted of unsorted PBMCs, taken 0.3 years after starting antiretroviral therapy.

The CDR3 DNA sequence: TGTGCCAGTAGTGCGACACGGGGTAATTCACCCCTCCACTTT. Translating gives CASSATRGNSPLHF. This chain joins TRBV19 and TRBJ1-6; D is unresolved. CDR1 LNHDA and CDR2 SQIVND come from the germline V gene (reference sequence). The CDR3 is 14 amino acids. Trimming stripped 5 bases from V and 6 bases from J, with 11 bases between.